These 29 T cell receptor beta chains share one sample of origin, sequenced in a study of beta chain features in type 1 diabetes. Study-wide results and caveats: Shortening that was moderate but significant affected the TCRB CDR3s of Type 1 diabetes patients in all four CD4+ subsets.

Their cognate antigens are unknown. Sequenced material consisted of expressed TCRB transcripts (all of the isolated RNA was reverse transcribed). The assay was immunoSEQ multiplex PCR, and TCRdb's table has in-frame clones only and misses some. The data show about 160,000 clones, 7% to 9% seen once. The sequencing sample was made of central memory CD4+ T cells from blood. The receptors originated from a man younger than 35 with type 1 diabetes.

This clone was seen a few times. The chain joins TRBV28 to TRBJ2-3, with 9 bases identical to TRBD2. Trimming at V came to 2 bases and at J to 5 bases, leaving 2 bases not matched to a gene. The CDR3 consists of 14 residues. The germline gives CDR1 MDHEN, CDR2 SYDVKM. In nucleotides, the CDR3 is TGTGCCAGCAGTTTACGAGCGGGGGGAGATACGCAGTATTTT. Its protein is CASSLRAGGDTQYF.

The table lists this clone with a few counts. This rearrangement joins TRBV30 to TRBJ2-5; TRBD1 aligns across 9 bases. The DNA matches TRBJ2-7 better at its end, which makes the J call doubtful. There are 14 residues in the CDR3. Germline V gene lookup returns CDR1 GTSNPN and CDR2 SVGIG (reference sequence). The CDR3 here is CAWTPGQGIGEQYF. The CDR3 DNA sequence: TGTGCCTGGACCCCGGGACAGGGCATAGGCGAGCAGTACTTC.

This clone was counted a few times. The rearrangement uses TRBV7-2 and TRBJ1-3, with 7 bases fitting TRBD1. Germline assignment: CDR1 SGHTA and CDR2 FQGNSA. The CDR3 is made up of 15 amino acids. Germline trimming cut 9 bases from V and 0 bases from J; bases unmatched to any gene: 8. CDR3: CASKGQPNSGNTIYF. CDR3 DNA: TGTGCCAGTAAGGGACAGCCGAACTCTGGAAACACCATATATTTT.

This clone was picked up a small number of times. This rearrangement joins TRBV30 to TRBJ1-1, with D possibly TRBD1 on 5 matching bases. The V gene's germline CDR1 is GTSNPN and CDR2 SVGIG (reference sequence). V dropped 4 bases and J dropped 5 bases, with 14 bases sitting between them. This CDR3 has 13 residues. The CDR3 loop reads CAWMRGSRTEAFF. In DNA form, the CDR3 reads TGTGCCTGGATGCGGGGGTCACGGACTGAAGCTTTCTTT.

This clone was found a few times. The genes are TRBV28 and TRBJ2-7; D possibly corresponds to TRBD1 (6 bases). Germline CDR1 MDHEN, CDR2 SYDVKM. V lost 4 bases and J lost 13, with 14 bases in between. This CDR3 is 11 amino acids long. The CDR3 coding sequence is TGTGCCAGCAGTTCCCGACAGGTTAGATACTTC. Amino acid sequence: CASSSRQVRYF.

This chain joins TRBV5-4 and TRBJ2-5; D possibly corresponds to TRBD2 (6 bases). The CDR3 contains 14 residues. The V end lost 3 bases, the J end lost 4 bases, and 13 bases lay between the germline ends. Looked up from germline, CDR1 is SGHNT and CDR2 is YYREEE (reference sequence). The CDR3 region has the DNA TGTGCCAGCAGCTCCGGAGGGGCCGGAGAGACCCAGTACTTC. It yields the protein CASSSGGAGETQYF. Full variable domain (rest looked up from reference TRBV5-4 and TRBJ2-5): ETGVTQSPTHLIKTRGQQVTLRCSSQSGHNTVSWYQQALGQGPQFIFQYYREEENGRGNFPPRFSGLQFPNYSSELNVNALELDDSALYLCASSSGGAGETQYFGPGTRLLVL.

This clone was seen a handful of times. CDR3 in amino acids: CASNQGGVQETQYF. CDR3 DNA sequence: TGTGCCAGCAACCAGGGGGGAGTACAAGAGACCCAGTACTTC. V is TRBV5-4 and J is TRBJ2-5, with D maybe TRBD1 (7 bases). Germline CDR1 SGHNT, CDR2 YYREEE (reference sequence). Trimming removed 6 bases at V and 2 bases at J, with 14 bases between. The CDR3 is 14 residues long.

V gene TRBV30 combines with J gene TRBJ1-5; TRBD1 aligns across 9 bases. CDR3 size: 13 residues. Germline lookup yields CDR1 GTSNPN and CDR2 SVGIG (reference sequence). The V gene end was trimmed by 5 bases and the J gene end by 5 bases; junction bases not matched to a gene: 4. CDR3 in DNA: TGTGCCTGGGGACAGGGGACATATCAGCCCCAGCATTTT. Amino acids: CAWGQGTYQPQHF.

This clone was seen more than once but under ten times. The V and J genes are TRBV5-6 and TRBJ2-3, with 7 bases matching TRBD2. The germline gives CDR1 SGHDT, CDR2 YYEEEE. The J segment lost 2 bases and the V segment lost 2 bases, leaving 8 bases of the junction unmatched. The length of the CDR3 is 16 residues. This chain's CDR3 is CASSFPSGRVTDTQYF. Here the CDR3 DNA reads TGTGCCAGCAGCTTTCCTAGCGGCAGGGTCACAGATACGCAGTATTTT.

This clone was detected only a few times. The gene calls are TRBV5-5 and TRBJ2-1; 9 bases agree with TRBD1. The CDR3 has 15 residues. Trimming at V came to 0 bases and at J to 6 bases, leaving 4 bases not matched to a gene. Germline CDR1 SGHKS, CDR2 YYEKEE (reference sequence). The CDR3 loop reads CASSLDRGLGNEQFF. CDR3 DNA sequence: TGTGCCAGCAGCTTGGACAGGGGGCTAGGCAATGAGCAGTTCTTC.

The chain joins TRBV19 to TRBJ1-2, with a tentative D call TRBD1 (6 bases). Germline V gene sequence: CDR1 LNHDA, CDR2 SQIVND (reference sequence). Trimming removed 7 bases from V and 7 bases from J, with 16 bases in between. This CDR3 has 13 residues. CDR3 nucleotides: TGTGCCAGTACGCCCCTCAGGGGTCGTGGCTACACCTTC. It codes for CASTPLRGRGYTF. Drawing the rest from reference TRBV19 and TRBJ1-2, the complete variable domain is DGGITQSPKYLFRKEGQNVTLSCEQNLNHDAMYWYRQDPGQGLRLIYYSQIVNDFQKGDIAEGYSVSREKKESFPLTVTSAQKNPTAFYLCASTPLRGRGYTFGSGTRLTVV.

The chain combines TRBV7-2 with TRBJ1-2; TRBD1 agrees at 9 bases. V was clipped by 0 bases and J by 4 bases; unmatched bases: 9. This CDR3 spans 17 amino acids. Looked up from germline, CDR1 is SGHTA and CDR2 is FQGNSA. CDR3 nucleotide sequence: TGTGCCAGCAGCTTAGCCCTTGACGGGACAGGGTCCTATGGCTACACCTTC. Translated: CASSLALDGTGSYGYTF.

The rearrangement joins TRBV11-2 to TRBJ1-1; D is uncertain. The CDR3 extends over 16 amino acids. In germline, CDR1 is SGHAT, CDR2 FQNNGV. Trimming pared 2 bases from V and 2 bases from J, leaving 15 bases between. The CDR3 region has the DNA TGTGCCAGCAGCTTAAAAAAGGTTGAGGCAAACACTGAAGCTTTCTTT. It specifies CASSLKKVEANTEAFF. The full variable domain, its missing parts supplied by reference TRBV11-2 and TRBJ1-1, is EAGVAQSPRYKIIEKRQSVAFWCNPISGHATLYWYQQILGQGPKLLIQFQNNGVVDDSQLPKDRFSAERLKGVDSTLKIQPAKLEDSAVYLCASSLKKVEANTEAFFGQGTRLTVV.

The genes are TRBV18 and TRBJ2-1, with 7 nucleotides matching TRBD2. CDR1 KGHSH and CDR2 LQKENI come from the germline V gene. The CDR3 consists of 13 residues. Trimming at V came to 4 bases and at J to 5 bases, leaving 2 bases not matched to a gene. CDR3 region: CASSQAGDNEQFF. DNA of the CDR3: TGTGCCAGCTCACAGGCGGGGGACAATGAGCAGTTCTTC.

This chain connects TRBV30 to TRBJ2-5, with TRBD2 matching 7 bases. CDR1 and CDR2 (germline): GTSNPN, SVGIG (reference sequence). The J segment lost 4 bases and the V segment lost 4 bases, leaving 12 bases of the junction unmatched. The CDR3 is made up of 15 amino acids. CDR3 protein: CAWKGVWEGIETQYF. The CDR3 region has the DNA TGTGCCTGGAAAGGGGTTTGGGAGGGGATAGAGACCCAGTACTTC.

This chain joins TRBV7-9 and TRBJ2-3; 12 bases align to TRBD2. The CDR3 length is 14 residues. The ends lost 8 bases at V and 2 bases at J; junction bases unmatched: 2. Germline V gene data show CDR1 as SEHNR and CDR2 as FQNEAQ (reference sequence). CDR3 sequence: CASASGRVTDTQYF. The DNA of the CDR3 is TGTGCCAGCGCTAGCGGGAGGGTCACAGATACGCAGTATTTT.

This chain uses TRBV6-5 with TRBJ2-3, with TRBD1 as a possible D gene (5 bases). The germline V gene has CDR1 MNHEY and CDR2 SVGAGI. V was clipped by 5 bases and J by 0 bases, with 9 bases between them. The CDR3 is 14 residues long. DNA for the CDR3: TGTGCCAGCAGTCCAGGACATAGCACAGATACGCAGTATTTT. This gives the protein CASSPGHSTDTQYF.

The chain couples TRBV27 to TRBJ1-1; possible D gene TRBD1, 5 bases. CDR3 length: 12 residues. Trimming took 6 bases from V and 5 from J, leaving 10 bases between them. The V gene's germline CDR1 is MNHEY and CDR2 SMNVEV (reference sequence). CDR3 in amino acids: CASRSGGTEAFF. The CDR3 nucleotides read TGTGCCAGCAGGTCGGGGGGAACTGAAGCTTTCTTT.

This clone was seen a few times. V gene TRBV28 combines with J gene TRBJ2-3, with 11 bases lining up with TRBD2. V shed 5 bases and J 2 bases; nucleotides not matched to a gene: 6. The CDR3 totals 16 residues. Germline V lookup: CDR1 MDHEN, CDR2 SYDVKM. In nucleotides, the CDR3 is TGTGCCAGCAGTCTACTTAGCGGGAGGGCCACAGATACGCAGTATTTT. It yields the protein CASSLLSGRATDTQYF. Variable domain in full (rest from reference TRBV28 and TRBJ2-3): DVKVTQSSRYLVKRTGEKVFLECVQDMDHENMFWYRQDPGLGLRLIYFSYDVKMKEKGDIPEGYSVSREKKERFSLILESASTNQTSMYLCASSLLSGRATDTQYFGPGTRLTVL.

This clone occurred a few times. V gene TRBV7-9 combines with J gene TRBJ1-4; D perhaps matches TRBD1 (5 bases). V was cut by 5 bases and J by 7 bases, with 17 bases left in between. The germline V gene has CDR1 SEHNR and CDR2 FQNEAQ (reference sequence). The CDR3 is made up of 15 amino acids. The CDR3 sequence: CASSMLQVNREKLFF. For the CDR3, the DNA is TGTGCCAGCAGCATGCTACAGGTTAACCGTGAAAAACTGTTTTTT.

This clone has more than one count but fewer than ten. In DNA form, the CDR3 reads TGTGCCAGCAGCTTAGTTACGGGTTTCGATGAGCAGTTCTTC. This gives the protein CASSLVTGFDEQFF. The chain uses TRBV7-9 and TRBJ2-1; D is undetermined. The CDR3 runs 14 residues. Germline-derived CDR1 and CDR2 are SEHNR and FQNEAQ (reference sequence). V shed 1 base and J shed 8 bases, with 12 bases lying between them.

This clone has more than one count but fewer than ten. The chain is built from TRBV7-2 and TRBJ2-5, with D unclear. CDR1 SGHTA and CDR2 FQGNSA come from the germline V gene. The CDR3 is made up of 12 amino acids. V lost 5 bases to trimming and J lost 5 bases, with 9 bases between them. The CDR3 DNA is TGTGCCAGCAGCACAGATTCGGAGACCCAGTACTTC. It encodes CASSTDSETQYF.

This clone showed up just a few times. The rearrangement uses TRBV18 and TRBJ1-1, with D possibly being TRBD1 (5 bases). The CDR3 spans 15 residues. The V gene lost 3 bases and the J gene lost 0 bases, with 11 bases spanning the gap. Germline V gene sequence: CDR1 KGHSH, CDR2 LQKENI. The CDR3 DNA reads as TGTGCCAGCTCACCCATGGCAGGGTTGAACACTGAAGCTTTCTTT. It codes for CASSPMAGLNTEAFF.

This clone was recorded a few times. The genes are TRBV5-6 and TRBJ2-1; 7 bases fit TRBD2. Germline-derived CDR1 and CDR2 are SGHDT and YYEEEE. V was pared by 4 bases and J by 4 bases, with 5 bases of the junction left unmatched. The CDR3 is 14 amino acids. This CDR3 is CASSVPLAYNEQFF. CDR3 DNA: TGTGCCAGCAGCGTCCCACTAGCGTACAATGAGCAGTTCTTC. The whole variable domain, remainder taken from reference TRBV5-6 and TRBJ2-1, is DAGVTQSPTHLIKTRGQQVTLRCSPKSGHDTVSWYQQALGQGPQFIFQYYEEEERQRGNFPDRFSGHQFPNYSSELNVNALLLGDSALYLCASSVPLAYNEQFFGPGTRLTVL.

This clone was seen only a few times. The chain carries TRBV6-5 and TRBJ2-1; TRBD2 is a possible D gene (5 bases). In germline, CDR1 is MNHEY, CDR2 SVGAGI. Trimming took 6 bases from V and 6 from J, leaving 15 bases between them. CDR3 length: 14 amino acids. CDR3 in DNA: TGTGCCAGCAGCGGGTTAGGACTCGCCAATGAGCAGTTCTTC. This codes for CASSGLGLANEQFF.

This clone was observed a few times. The chain joins TRBV5-4 to TRBJ1-2; a weak D match, TRBD1 (6 bases). V lost 4 bases and J 6 bases, leaving 7 bases between the germline ends. The CDR3 totals 11 residues. The germline V gene has CDR1 SGHNT and CDR2 YYREEE (reference sequence). CDR3 loop: CASSKGDGYTF. The DNA of the CDR3 is TGTGCCAGCAGCAAGGGGGATGGCTACACCTTC.

The DNA for the CDR3 is TGTGCCAGCAGCTTAGGGGGGACAGGGGCCAAAAACATTCAGTACTTC. This sequence encodes CASSLGGTGAKNIQYF. The rearrangement joins TRBV7-9 to TRBJ2-4, with 9 bases matching TRBD1. This CDR3 spans 16 amino acids. The germline CDR1 and CDR2 sequences are SEHNR and FQNEAQ (reference sequence). V was pared by 1 base and J by 1 base, with 2 bases of the junction left unmatched.

This clone was seen a few times. V gene TRBV30 combines with J gene TRBJ2-1; D call uncertain. Trimming removed 3 bases from V and 2 bases from J, with 8 bases in between. There are 13 residues in the CDR3. CDR1 GTSNPN and CDR2 SVGIG come from the germline V gene (reference sequence). This CDR3 reads CAWRTGTYNEQFF. In DNA, the CDR3 is TGTGCCTGGAGGACGGGTACCTACAATGAGCAGTTCTTC.

This clone was detected a few times. This sequence joins TRBV19 and TRBJ2-5; 8 bases align to TRBD2. CDR3 length: 16 residues. The ends lost 6 bases at V and 5 bases at J; junction bases unmatched: 14. Germline V lookup: CDR1 LNHDA, CDR2 SQIVND (reference sequence). This chain's CDR3 is CASRRTSSPIPETQYF. CDR3 coding DNA: TGTGCCAGTAGAAGGACTAGCTCCCCAATCCCCGAGACCCAGTACTTC. Full variable domain (missing parts from reference TRBV19 and TRBJ2-5): DGGITQSPKYLFRKEGQNVTLSCEQNLNHDAMYWYRQDPGQGLRLIYYSQIVNDFQKGDIAEGYSVSREKKESFPLTVTSAQKNPTAFYLCASRRTSSPIPETQYFGPGTRLLVL.